The 13 T cell receptor beta chains below all came from one sample that was sequenced in a study of blood T cells in healthy people across ages. A J-beta primer mix and a sample-barcoded 5' primer were used in a second PCR of about 7 to 12 cycles. A single record per CDR3 protein comes from TCRdb applying MiXCR to the 5' RACE reads. The table shows around 800,000 distinct CDR3 sequences, with 35% to 50% occurring only once. Sequenced: blood. The receptor source for this set is a man older than 75 in good health.

This clonotype was counted only a few times. The chain has TRBV6-6 and TRBJ1-2; 9 nucleotides match TRBD1. Losses at the gene ends were 5 bases for V and 4 bases for J; bases not matched to a gene: 11. This CDR3 is built from 16 residues. Per germline, CDR1 MNHNY and CDR2 SVGAGI (reference sequence). Written as DNA, the CDR3 is TGTGCCAGCAGTCCACCCCGGGACAGGGACCTCTATGGCTACACCTTC. This codes for CASSPPRDRDLYGYTF.

This clonotype appeared a few times. This chain joins TRBV2 and TRBJ2-2, with a possible D match to TRBD1 (6 bases). The CDR3 covers 15 residues. Per germline, CDR1 SNHLY and CDR2 FYNNEI. The V end was cut by 7 bases, the J end by 1 base, with 13 bases between. CDR3 sequence (DNA): TGTGCCAGCACTCAAGACAGGATGAACACCGGGGAGCTGTTTTTT. Amino acid sequence: CASTQDRMNTGELFF. Looking up the rest from reference TRBV2 and TRBJ2-2 gives the full variable domain: EPEVTQTPSHQVTQMGQEVILRCVPISNHLYFYWYRQILGQKVEFLVSFYNNEISEKSEIFDDQFSVERPDGSNFTLKIRSTKLEDSAMYFCASTQDRMNTGELFFGEGSRLTVL.

A note on this clonotype: Given a much more abundant clone one base away, this may be a read error. The chain recombines TRBV2 with TRBJ2-7; TRBD2 aligns across 10 bases. V gave up 8 bases and J gave up 7 bases; unmatched junction bases: 14. CDR3 size: 15 residues. Germline-derived CDR1 and CDR2 are SNHLY and FYNNEI. CDR3 sequence reads: CASGFSGRPFNEQYF. Here the CDR3 DNA reads TGTGCCAGCGGGTTTAGCGGGAGGCCCTTCAATGAGCAGTACTTC.

This clonotype was seen a handful of times. V usage is TRBV12-3 or TRBV12-4 and J usage is TRBJ2-3; D is perhaps TRBD1 (6 bases). The ends were cut back, 7 bases at V and 5 bases at J, with 13 bases in the middle. CDR3 length: 13 amino acids. CDR3: CASNQQGGDTQYF. The CDR3 DNA sequence: TGTGCCAGCAATCAACAGGGTGGAGATACGCAGTATTTT.

V gene TRBV28 combines with J gene TRBJ1-1; the match to TRBD1 covers 7 bases. The germline CDR1 and CDR2 sequences are MDHEN and SYDVKM. The V gene end was trimmed by 5 bases and the J gene end by 3 bases; junction bases not matched to a gene: 9. CDR3 length: 15 amino acids. DNA of the CDR3: TGTGCCAGCAGTCCTACAGGGGATGCGGACACTGAAGCTTTCTTT. Protein: CASSPTGDADTEAFF.

This clonotype was seen a handful of times. The J gene is TRBJ2-7, the V gene TRBV6-6; D remains unclear. CDR3 length: 11 amino acids. The V and J ends lost 3 bases and 6 bases respectively, with 6 bases between them. CDR1 and CDR2 from the germline V gene are MNHNY and SVGAGI (reference sequence). The CDR3 bases are TGTGCCAGCAGTTATCAGGTCGAGCAGTACTTC. Protein product: CASSYQVEQYF.

DNA of the CDR3: TGTGCCAGCAGATATACAGGGCCGGGCAAGCAGTACTTC. Translated: CASRYTGPGKQYF. This rearrangement joins TRBV28 to TRBJ2-5; D is possibly TRBD1 (6 bases). V shed 6 bases and J shed 11 bases, with 19 bases lying between them. This CDR3 is 13 amino acids long. From germline, CDR1 is MDHEN and CDR2 SYDVKM.

The V and J genes are TRBV29-1 and TRBJ2-7; D uncertain. With 1 base removed from V and 7 bases from J, the gap between germline ends came to 17 bases. Germline V gene lookup returns CDR1 SQVTM and CDR2 ANQGSEA. This CDR3 comprises 14 residues. The CDR3 nucleotides read TGCAGCGTTGAAGTTCTCTCGCAGTACAATGAGCAGTACTTC. It specifies CSVEVLSQYNEQYF.

The chain carries TRBV7-9 and TRBJ2-7, with D possibly being TRBD1 (5 bases). The CDR3 covers 13 residues. Germline assignment: CDR1 SEHNR and CDR2 FQNEAQ (reference sequence). In DNA form, the CDR3 reads TGTGCAACCACCCAGGGTTCCGGATCCGAGCAGTACTTC. Translation gives CATTQGSGSEQYF. Together with reference TRBV7-9 and TRBJ2-7, the CDR3 gives the full variable domain: DTGVSQNPRHKITKRGQNVTFRCDPISEHNRLYWYRQTLGQGPEFLTYFQNEAQLEKSRLLSDRFSAERPKGSFSTLEIQRTEQGDSAMYLCATTQGSGSEQYFGPGTRLTVT.

The V and J genes are TRBV7-2 and TRBJ2-3, with no clear D. Germline CDR1 reads SGHTA; CDR2 reads FQGNSA. The CDR3 spans 15 residues. V dropped 1 base and J dropped 0 bases, with 8 bases sitting between them. In DNA, the CDR3 is TGTGCCAGCAGCTTAGAGAAGACAAGCACAGATACGCAGTATTTT. This translates into CASSLEKTSTDTQYF.

V and J are TRBV7-2 and TRBJ2-7, with 8 bases lining up with TRBD2. V lost 5 bases and J lost 6; bases outside the gene matches: 12. Germline V gene lookup returns CDR1 SGHTA and CDR2 FQGNSA. The CDR3 has 15 residues. The CDR3 spells CASSLRRAGEAEQYF. The CDR3 bases are TGTGCCAGCAGCCTCCGACGAGCGGGAGAGGCCGAGCAGTACTTC.

This clonotype occurred once. A much larger clone lies one base from this, so it may be a read error. The chain couples TRBV11-2 to TRBJ2-5; 7 bases are a match to TRBD1. Germline V gene sequence: CDR1 SGHAT, CDR2 FQNNGV. Germline trimming cut 0 bases from V and 11 bases from J; bases unmatched to any gene: 12. The CDR3 consists of 15 residues. This chain's CDR3 is CASSLESTGVNEQYF. DNA for the CDR3: TGTGCCAGCAGCTTAGAGAGTACAGGGGTCAATGAGCAGTACTTC.

V is TRBV7-3 and J is TRBJ2-5; tentatively, D is TRBD1 (6 bases). V dropped 7 bases and J dropped 2 bases, with 11 bases sitting between them. Germline CDR1 and CDR2: SGHTA and FQGTGA. CDR3 length: 13 residues. As DNA, the CDR3 is TGTGCCAGCAACTCGGACAGACAAGAGACCCAGTACTTC. Protein product: CASNSDRQETQYF.